This T cell receptor (beta chain) was identified during a study of T-cell memory formation after mild COVID-19. TCRdb processed the 5' RACE reads anew with MiXCR; each CDR3 protein has one entry. The sample lists approximately 400,000 distinct CDR3 sequences, under 20% seen once, with roughly 21% in the top ten. CDR3 length: 15 residues. Germline trimming cut 4 bases from V and 4 bases from J; bases unmatched to any gene: 8. The germline CDR1 and CDR2 sequences are SGHRS and YFSETQ. This chain links TRBV5-1 with TRBJ2-1, with 7 bases aligning to TRBD1. Sequencing was done on a sample of PBMCs or a T cell subset sorted from them (not recorded which). The source of this sequence is a man between 18 and 35 years old who had mild COVID-19 (a few samples of this study predate the infection). Cell type and time point are not known. In DNA form, the CDR3 reads TGCGCCAGCAGCAGAACCGGGACAGATTACAATGAGCAGTTCTTC. Translation: CASSRTGTDYNEQFF.